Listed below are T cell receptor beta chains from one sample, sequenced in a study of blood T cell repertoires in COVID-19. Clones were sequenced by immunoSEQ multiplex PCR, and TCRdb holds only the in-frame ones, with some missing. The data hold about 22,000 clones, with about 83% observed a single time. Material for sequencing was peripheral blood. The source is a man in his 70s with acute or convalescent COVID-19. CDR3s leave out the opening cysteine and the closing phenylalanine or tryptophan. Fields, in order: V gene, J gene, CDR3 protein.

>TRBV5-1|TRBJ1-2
ASSLGTGAANYGYT
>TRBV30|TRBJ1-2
AWSFVFPQGRNYGYT
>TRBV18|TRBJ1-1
ASSLNAGVRAEAF
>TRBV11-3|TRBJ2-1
ARNLHSRAGGPGNEQF
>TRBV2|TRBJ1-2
ASNLGQGGYGYT
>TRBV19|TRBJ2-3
AISSGGGTDTQY
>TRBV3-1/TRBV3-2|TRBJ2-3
ASDGAGTDTQY
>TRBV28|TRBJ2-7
ASSPYNVRREGRYEQY
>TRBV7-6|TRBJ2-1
ASSFVSVGEDEQF
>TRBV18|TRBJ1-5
ASSPLGGSNQPQH
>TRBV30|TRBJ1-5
AWRGDGRGNQPQH
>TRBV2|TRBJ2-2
ASSEDSLSIGELF
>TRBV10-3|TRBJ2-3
AISRQGSDTQY
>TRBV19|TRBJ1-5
ASRTGQGGQPQH
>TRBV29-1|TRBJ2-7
SGMTSSYEQY
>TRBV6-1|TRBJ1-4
ASSEGGREDEKLF
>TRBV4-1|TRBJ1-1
ASSPSTGPNTEAF
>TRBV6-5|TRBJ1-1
ASSFNGQRNTEAF
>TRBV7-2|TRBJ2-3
ASSYRGSGADTQY
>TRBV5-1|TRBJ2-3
ASSLDGQGPSTDTQY
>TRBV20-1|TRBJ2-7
SASRSSGSSEQY
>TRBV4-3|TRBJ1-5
ASSQDFGDQPQH
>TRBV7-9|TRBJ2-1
ASSRTSAGEQF
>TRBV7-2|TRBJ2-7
ASSRTSGYEQY
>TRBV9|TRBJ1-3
ASSVQGSGNTIY
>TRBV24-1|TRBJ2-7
ATSDSHRDEQY
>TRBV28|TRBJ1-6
ASSLTGETSPLH
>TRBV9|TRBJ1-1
ASSLVTATNTEAF
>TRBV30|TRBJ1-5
AWRPKVKGGNQPQH
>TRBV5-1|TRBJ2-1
ASSRTLAGGPGGEQF
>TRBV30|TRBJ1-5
AWSPMKVFRTAMEQPQH
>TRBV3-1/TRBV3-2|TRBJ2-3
ASSQALTGASTDTQY
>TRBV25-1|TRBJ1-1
ASSSLRGSEAF
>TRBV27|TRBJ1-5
ASSLLLHQPQH
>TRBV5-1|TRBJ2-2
ASSNTQGGGTGELF
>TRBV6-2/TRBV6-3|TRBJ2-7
ASSYSSRGRGAEQY
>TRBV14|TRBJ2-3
ASSQGWRVDDGPDTQY
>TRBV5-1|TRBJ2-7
ASSSPGTGQPYEQY
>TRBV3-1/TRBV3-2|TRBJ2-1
ASSQEFTGGRQF
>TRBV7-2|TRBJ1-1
ASSLVGHLNTEAF
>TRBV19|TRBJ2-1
ASSITAGFNEQF